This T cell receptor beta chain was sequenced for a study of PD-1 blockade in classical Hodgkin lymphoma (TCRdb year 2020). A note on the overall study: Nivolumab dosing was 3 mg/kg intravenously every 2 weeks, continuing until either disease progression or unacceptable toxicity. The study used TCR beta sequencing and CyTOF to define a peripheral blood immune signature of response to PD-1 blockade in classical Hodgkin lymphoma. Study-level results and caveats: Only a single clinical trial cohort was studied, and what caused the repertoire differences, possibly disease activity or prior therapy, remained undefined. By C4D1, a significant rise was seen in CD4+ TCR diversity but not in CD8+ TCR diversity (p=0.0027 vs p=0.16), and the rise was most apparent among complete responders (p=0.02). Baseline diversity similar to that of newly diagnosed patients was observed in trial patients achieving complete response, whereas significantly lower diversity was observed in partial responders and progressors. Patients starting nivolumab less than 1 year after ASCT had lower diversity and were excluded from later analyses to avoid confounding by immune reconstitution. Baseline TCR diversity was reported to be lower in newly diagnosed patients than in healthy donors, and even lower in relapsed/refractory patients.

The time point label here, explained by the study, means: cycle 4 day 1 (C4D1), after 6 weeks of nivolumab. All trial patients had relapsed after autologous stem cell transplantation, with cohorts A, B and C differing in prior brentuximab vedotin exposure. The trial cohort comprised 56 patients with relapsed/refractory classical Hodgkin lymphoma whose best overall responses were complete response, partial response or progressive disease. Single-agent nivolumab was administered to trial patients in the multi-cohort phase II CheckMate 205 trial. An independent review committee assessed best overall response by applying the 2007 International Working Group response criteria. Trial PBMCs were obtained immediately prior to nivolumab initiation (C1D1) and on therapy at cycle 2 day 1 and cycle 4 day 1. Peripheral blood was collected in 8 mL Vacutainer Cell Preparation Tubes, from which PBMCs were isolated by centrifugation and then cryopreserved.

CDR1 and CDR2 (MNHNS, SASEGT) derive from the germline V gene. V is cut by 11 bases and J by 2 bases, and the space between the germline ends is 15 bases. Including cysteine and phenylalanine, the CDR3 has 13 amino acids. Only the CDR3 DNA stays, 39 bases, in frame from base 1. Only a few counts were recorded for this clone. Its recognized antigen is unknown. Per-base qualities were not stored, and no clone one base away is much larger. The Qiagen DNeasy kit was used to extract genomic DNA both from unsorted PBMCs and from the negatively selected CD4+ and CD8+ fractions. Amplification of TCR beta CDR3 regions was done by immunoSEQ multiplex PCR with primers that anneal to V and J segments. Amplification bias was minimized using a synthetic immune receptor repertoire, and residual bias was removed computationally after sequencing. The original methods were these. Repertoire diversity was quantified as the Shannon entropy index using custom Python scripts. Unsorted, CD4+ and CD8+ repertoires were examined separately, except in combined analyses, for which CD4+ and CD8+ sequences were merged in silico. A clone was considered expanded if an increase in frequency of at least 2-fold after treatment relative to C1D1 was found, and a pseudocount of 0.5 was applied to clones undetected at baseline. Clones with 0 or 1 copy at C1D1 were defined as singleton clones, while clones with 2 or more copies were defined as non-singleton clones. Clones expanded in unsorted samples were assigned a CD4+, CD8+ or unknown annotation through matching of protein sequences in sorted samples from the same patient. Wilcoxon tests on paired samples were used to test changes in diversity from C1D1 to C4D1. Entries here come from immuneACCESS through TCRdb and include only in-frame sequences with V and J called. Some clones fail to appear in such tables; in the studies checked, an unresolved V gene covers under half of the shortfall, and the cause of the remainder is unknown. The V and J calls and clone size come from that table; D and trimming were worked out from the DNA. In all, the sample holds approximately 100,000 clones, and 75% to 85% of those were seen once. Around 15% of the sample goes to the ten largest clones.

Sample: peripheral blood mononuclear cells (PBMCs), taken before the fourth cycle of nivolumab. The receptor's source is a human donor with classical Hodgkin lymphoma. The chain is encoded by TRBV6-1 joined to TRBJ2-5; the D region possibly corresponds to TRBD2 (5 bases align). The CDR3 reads CAGGRHLQETQYF. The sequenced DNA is TGTGCCGGAGGTCGACACCTACAAGAGACCCAGTACTTC.